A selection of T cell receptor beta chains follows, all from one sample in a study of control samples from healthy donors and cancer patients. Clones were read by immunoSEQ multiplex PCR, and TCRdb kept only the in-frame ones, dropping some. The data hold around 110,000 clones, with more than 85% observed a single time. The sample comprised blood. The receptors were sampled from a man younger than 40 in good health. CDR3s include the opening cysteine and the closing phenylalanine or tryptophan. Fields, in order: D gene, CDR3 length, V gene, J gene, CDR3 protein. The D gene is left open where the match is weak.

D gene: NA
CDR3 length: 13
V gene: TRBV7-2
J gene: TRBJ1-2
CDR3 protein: CAGSFDGELGYTF

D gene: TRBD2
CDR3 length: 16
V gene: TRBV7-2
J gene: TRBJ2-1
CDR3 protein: CASSAGSGGSYNEQFF

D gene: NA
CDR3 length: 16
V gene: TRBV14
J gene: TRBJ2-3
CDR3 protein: CASSQDWLAGSDTQYF

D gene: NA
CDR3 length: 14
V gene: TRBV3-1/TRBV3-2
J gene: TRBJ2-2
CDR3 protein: CASSQETNTGELFF

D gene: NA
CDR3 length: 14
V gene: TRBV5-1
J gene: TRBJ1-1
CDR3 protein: CASSPVGMNTEAFF

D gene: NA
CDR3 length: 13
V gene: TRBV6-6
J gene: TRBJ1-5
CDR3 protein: CASSYLAGQPQHF

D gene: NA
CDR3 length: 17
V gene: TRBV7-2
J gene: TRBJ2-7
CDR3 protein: CASSFDRGEGGDYEQYF

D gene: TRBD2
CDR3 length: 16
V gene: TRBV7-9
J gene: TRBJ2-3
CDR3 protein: CASSSSGGVSTDTQYF

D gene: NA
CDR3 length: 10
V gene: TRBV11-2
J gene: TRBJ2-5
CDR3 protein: CASRGETQYF

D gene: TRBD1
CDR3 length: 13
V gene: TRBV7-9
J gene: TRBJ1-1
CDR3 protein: CASSSQGGTEAFF

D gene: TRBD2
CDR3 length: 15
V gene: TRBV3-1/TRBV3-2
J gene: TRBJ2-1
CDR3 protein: CASRTSGGAVDEQFF

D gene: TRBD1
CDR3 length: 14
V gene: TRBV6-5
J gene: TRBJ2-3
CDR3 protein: CASADRGDTDTQYF

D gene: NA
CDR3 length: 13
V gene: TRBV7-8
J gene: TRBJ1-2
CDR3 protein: CASSLGGDYGYTF

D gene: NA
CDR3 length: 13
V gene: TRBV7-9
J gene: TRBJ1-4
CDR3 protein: CASSLLFDEKLFF

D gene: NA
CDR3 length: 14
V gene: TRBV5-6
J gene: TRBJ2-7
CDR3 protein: CASSPPGPSYEQYF

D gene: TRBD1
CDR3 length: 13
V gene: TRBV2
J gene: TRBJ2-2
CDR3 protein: CASMDRGTGELFF

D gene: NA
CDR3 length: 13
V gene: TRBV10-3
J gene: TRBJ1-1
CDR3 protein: CAGSPGGDTEAFF

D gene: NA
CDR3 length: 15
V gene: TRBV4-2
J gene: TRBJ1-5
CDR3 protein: CASSQDGGGGQPQHF

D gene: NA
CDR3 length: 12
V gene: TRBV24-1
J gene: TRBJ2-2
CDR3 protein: CATSDLPGELFF

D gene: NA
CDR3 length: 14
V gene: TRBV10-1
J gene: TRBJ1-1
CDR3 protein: CANRPAGVDTEAFF

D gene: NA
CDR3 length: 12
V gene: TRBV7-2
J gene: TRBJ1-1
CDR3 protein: CASSLATREAFF

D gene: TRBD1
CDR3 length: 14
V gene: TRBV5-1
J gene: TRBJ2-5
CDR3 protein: CASSGGQAQETQYF

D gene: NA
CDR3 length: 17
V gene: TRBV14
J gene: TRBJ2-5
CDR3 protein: CASSRRAPSGRWETQYF

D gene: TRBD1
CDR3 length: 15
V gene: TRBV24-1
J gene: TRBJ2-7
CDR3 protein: CATSDGFGQGYEQYF

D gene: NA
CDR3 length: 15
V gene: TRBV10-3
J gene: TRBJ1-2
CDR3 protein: CAISPPAGDLYGYTF

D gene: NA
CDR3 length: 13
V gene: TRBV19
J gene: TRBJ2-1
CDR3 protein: CASSIALNNEQFF

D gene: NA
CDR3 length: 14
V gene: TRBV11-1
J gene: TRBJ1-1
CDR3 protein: CASKGTPRRAQAFF